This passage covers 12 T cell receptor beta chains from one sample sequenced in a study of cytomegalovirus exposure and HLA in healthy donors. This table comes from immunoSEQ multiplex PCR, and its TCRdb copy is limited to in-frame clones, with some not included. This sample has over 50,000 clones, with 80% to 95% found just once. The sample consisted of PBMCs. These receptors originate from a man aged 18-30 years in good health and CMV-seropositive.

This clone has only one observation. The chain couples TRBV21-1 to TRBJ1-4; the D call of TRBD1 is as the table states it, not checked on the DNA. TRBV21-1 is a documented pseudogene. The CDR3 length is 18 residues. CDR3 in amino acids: CASSKRLGREVVREKLFF. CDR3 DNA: TGTGCCAGCAGCAAAAGGCTGGGCAGGGAAGTTGTCCGGGAAAAACTGTTTTTT.

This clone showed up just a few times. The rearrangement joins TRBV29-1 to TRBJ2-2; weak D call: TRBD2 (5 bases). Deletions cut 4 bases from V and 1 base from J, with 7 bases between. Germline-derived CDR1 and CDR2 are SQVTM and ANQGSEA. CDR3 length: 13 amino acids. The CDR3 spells CSVGRENTGELFF. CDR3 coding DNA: TGCAGCGTTGGACGGGAGAACACCGGGGAGCTGTTTTTT.

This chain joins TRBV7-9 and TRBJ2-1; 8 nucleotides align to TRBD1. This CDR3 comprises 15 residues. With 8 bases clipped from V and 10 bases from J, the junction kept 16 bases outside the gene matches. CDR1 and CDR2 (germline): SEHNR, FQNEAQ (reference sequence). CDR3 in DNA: TGTGCCAGCCGCCAAGGACAGGGCGGTTGGTGGGAGCAGTTCTTC. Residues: CASRQGQGGWWEQFF.

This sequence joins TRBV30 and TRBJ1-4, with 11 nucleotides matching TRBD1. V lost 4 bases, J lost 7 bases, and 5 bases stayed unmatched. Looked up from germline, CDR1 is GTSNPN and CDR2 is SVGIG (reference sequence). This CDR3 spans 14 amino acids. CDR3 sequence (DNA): TGTGCCTGGAATAGGGACAGGGGGGTTGAAAAACTGTTTTTT. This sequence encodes CAWNRDRGVEKLFF.

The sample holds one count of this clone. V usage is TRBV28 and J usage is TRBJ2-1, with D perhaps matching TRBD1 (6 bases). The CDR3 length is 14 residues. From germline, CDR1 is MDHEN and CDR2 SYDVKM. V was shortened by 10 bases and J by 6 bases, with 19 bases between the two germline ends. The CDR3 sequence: CATLGQNSPNEQFF. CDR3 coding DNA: TGTGCCACCCTAGGACAGAACTCGCCCAATGAGCAGTTCTTC.

CDR3 sequence reads: CASSLTSGTGGNEQFF. The CDR3 DNA reads TGTGCCAGCAGCTTAACGTCCGGGACAGGGGGTAACGAGCAGTTCTTC. V usage is TRBV7-3 and J usage is TRBJ2-1; 11 bases are a match to TRBD1. J was trimmed by 10 bases and V by 0 bases; bases with no gene match: 8. The CDR3 spans 16 residues. The V gene's germline CDR1 is SGHTA and CDR2 FQGTGA.

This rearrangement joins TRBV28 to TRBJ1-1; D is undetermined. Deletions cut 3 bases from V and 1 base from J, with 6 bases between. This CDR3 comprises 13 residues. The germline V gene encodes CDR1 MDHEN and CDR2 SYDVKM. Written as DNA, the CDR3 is TGTGCCAGCAGTTTTCGAGCGAACACTGAAGCTTTCTTT. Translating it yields CASSFRANTEAFF.

As DNA, the CDR3 is TGTGCCAGCAGCGACACAGGGGAGAGGGGGGCTTTCTTT. It specifies CASSDTGERGAFF. The rearrangement links TRBV9 to TRBJ1-1, with 7 bases that match TRBD1. This CDR3 contains 13 residues. Germline V lookup: CDR1 SGDLS, CDR2 YYNGEE. V lost 3 bases and J lost 11; bases outside the gene matches: 10.

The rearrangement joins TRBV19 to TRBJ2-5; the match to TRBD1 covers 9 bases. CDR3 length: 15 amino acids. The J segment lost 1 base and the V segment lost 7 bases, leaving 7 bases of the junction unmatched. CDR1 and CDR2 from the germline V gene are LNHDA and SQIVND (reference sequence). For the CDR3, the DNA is TGTGCCAGTACCGGACCGGGACAGGGCCAAGAGACCCAGTACTTC. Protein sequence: CASTGPGQGQETQYF.

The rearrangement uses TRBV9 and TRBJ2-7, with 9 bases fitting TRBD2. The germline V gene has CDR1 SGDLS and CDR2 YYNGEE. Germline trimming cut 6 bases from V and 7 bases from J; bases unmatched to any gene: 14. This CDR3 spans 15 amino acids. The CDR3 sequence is CASILQAGGPREQYF. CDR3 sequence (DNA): TGTGCCAGCATCCTCCAAGCGGGAGGACCCCGGGAGCAGTACTTC.

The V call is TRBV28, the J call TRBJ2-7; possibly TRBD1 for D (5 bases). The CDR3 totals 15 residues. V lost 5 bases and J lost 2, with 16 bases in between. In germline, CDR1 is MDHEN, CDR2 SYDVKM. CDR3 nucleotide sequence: TGTGCCAGCAGTCCCCAGGGCAGTTTCACCTACGAGCAGTACTTC. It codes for CASSPQGSFTYEQYF.

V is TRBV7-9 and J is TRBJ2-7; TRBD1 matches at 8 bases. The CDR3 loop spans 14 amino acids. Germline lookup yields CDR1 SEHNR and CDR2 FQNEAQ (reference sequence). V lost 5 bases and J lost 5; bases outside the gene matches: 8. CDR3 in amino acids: CASSPLTGVNEQYF. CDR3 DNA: TGTGCCAGCAGCCCCCTGACAGGGGTCAACGAGCAGTACTTC.